The text below deals with one T cell receptor beta chain. These data originate in a study of control samples from healthy donors and cancer patients. Assay: immunoSEQ multiplex PCR; the TCRdb copy retains only in-frame clones and omits some. The sample lists some 220,000 clones; just under 95% were seen once. Trimming shortened V by 4 bases and J by 4 bases, and 14 bases separated the two germline ends. The CDR3 consists of 15 residues. In germline, CDR1 is PRHDT, CDR2 FYEKMQ (reference sequence). Material for sequencing was blood. The source of this sequence is a man aged 50-59 years in good health. The rearrangement joins TRBV13 to TRBJ1-5; D may be TRBD1 (5 bases). The CDR3 loop reads CASSSRSGGNQPQHF. The DNA for the CDR3 is TGTGCCAGCAGCTCACGCTCGGGGGGTAATCAGCCCCAGCATTTT.